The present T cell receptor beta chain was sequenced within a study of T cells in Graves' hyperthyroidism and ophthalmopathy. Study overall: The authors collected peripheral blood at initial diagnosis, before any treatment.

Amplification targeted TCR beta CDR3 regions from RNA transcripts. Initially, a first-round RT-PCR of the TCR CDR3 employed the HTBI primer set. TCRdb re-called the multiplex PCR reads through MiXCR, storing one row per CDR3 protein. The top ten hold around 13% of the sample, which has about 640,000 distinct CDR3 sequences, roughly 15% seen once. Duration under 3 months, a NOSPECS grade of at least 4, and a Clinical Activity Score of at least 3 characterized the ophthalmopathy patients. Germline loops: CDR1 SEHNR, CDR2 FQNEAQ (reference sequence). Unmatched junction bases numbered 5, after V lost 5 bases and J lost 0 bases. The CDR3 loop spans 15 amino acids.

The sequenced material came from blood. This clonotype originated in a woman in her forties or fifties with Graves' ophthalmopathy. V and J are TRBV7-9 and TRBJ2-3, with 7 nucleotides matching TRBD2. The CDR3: CASSPLATSTDTQYF. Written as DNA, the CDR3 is TGTGCCAGCAGCCCACTAGCGACTAGCACAGATACGCAGTATTTT.